Listed below are T cell receptor beta chains from one sample, sequenced in a study of blood T cell repertoires in COVID-19. Libraries were prepared by immunoSEQ multiplex PCR; TCRdb keeps only in-frame clonotypes and omits some of them. The sample shows more than 120,000 clones, roughly 89% of them seen only once. Sequenced material: peripheral blood. These receptors were taken from a woman aged 45-65 years with active or convalescent COVID-19. Each CDR3 is given with its conserved first and last residue. A D gene is named only where the DNA matches it firmly.

cdr3_nt: TGTGCCAGCAGCCGATTGATCCGGGACGAAGGGGGCAATGAGCAGTTCTTC
cdr3_aa: CASSRLIRDEGGNEQFF
d_call: .
v_call: TRBV9
j_call: TRBJ2-1

cdr3_nt: TGTGCCAGCAGCTTATACGCGGCCGTGAACACTGAAGCTTTCTTT
cdr3_aa: CASSLYAAVNTEAFF
d_call: .
v_call: TRBV5-5
j_call: TRBJ1-1

cdr3_nt: TGTGCCAGCAGCTTCTTCACCGGTAGCAATCAGCCCCAGCATTTT
cdr3_aa: CASSFFTGSNQPQHF
d_call: .
v_call: TRBV7-9
j_call: TRBJ1-5

cdr3_nt: TGTGCCAGCAGTCAATACAGGGGAGCCTACGAGCAGTACTTC
cdr3_aa: CASSQYRGAYEQYF
d_call: TRBD1
v_call: TRBV27
j_call: TRBJ2-7

cdr3_nt: TGCGCCAGCAGCTTCCGGGACAGGGGAACCGGGGAGCTGTTTTTT
cdr3_aa: CASSFRDRGTGELFF
d_call: TRBD1
v_call: TRBV5-1
j_call: TRBJ2-2

cdr3_nt: TGTGCCAGCAGTGAGATCCAGCGGGGATTCACAGATACGCAGTATTTT
cdr3_aa: CASSEIQRGFTDTQYF
d_call: TRBD2
v_call: TRBV2
j_call: TRBJ2-3

cdr3_nt: TGTGCCAGCAGTTCCGGCGGACTAGCGGTCTACGAGCAGTACTTC
cdr3_aa: CASSSGGLAVYEQYF
d_call: TRBD2
v_call: TRBV6-5
j_call: TRBJ2-7

cdr3_nt: TGTGCCAGCAGCTTAGTTGTGAGTACCTACAATGAGCAGTTCTTC
cdr3_aa: CASSLVVSTYNEQFF
d_call: .
v_call: TRBV7-9
j_call: TRBJ2-1

cdr3_nt: TGCGCCAGCAGGGCCGGGACTAGCTCCTACGAGCAGTACTTC
cdr3_aa: CASRAGTSSYEQYF
d_call: TRBD2
v_call: TRBV10-1
j_call: TRBJ2-7

cdr3_nt: TGTGCCAGCAGCCAAGCCGAGGCGGTGAACACTGAAGCTTTCTTT
cdr3_aa: CASSQAEAVNTEAFF
d_call: .
v_call: TRBV4-2
j_call: TRBJ1-1

cdr3_nt: TGTGCCAGCAACGACAGGGGACTGGATTCACCCCTCCACTTT
cdr3_aa: CASNDRGLDSPLHF
d_call: TRBD1
v_call: TRBV25-1
j_call: TRBJ1-6

cdr3_nt: TGTGCCAGCAGCTTACAGTCGAGGGATACGCAGTATTTT
cdr3_aa: CASSLQSRDTQYF
d_call: .
v_call: TRBV7-2
j_call: TRBJ2-3

cdr3_nt: TGTGCCAGCAGTGAATCAGGCCGGTGGAACACCGGGGAGCTGTTTTTT
cdr3_aa: CASSESGRWNTGELFF
d_call: .
v_call: TRBV25-1
j_call: TRBJ2-2

cdr3_nt: TGTGCCAGCAGCCGACAGGGCACTGAAGCTTTCTTT
cdr3_aa: CASSRQGTEAFF
d_call: TRBD1
v_call: TRBV7-3
j_call: TRBJ1-1

cdr3_nt: TGTGCCACCAGTGATTTTGGGGGGACTGAAGCTTTCTTT
cdr3_aa: CATSDFGGTEAFF
d_call: .
v_call: TRBV24-1
j_call: TRBJ1-1

cdr3_nt: TGTGCCAGCAGCCAAGTAGGTAGCGGGGGGAGCTCCTACGAGCAGTACTTC
cdr3_aa: CASSQVGSGGSSYEQYF
d_call: TRBD2
v_call: TRBV4-2
j_call: TRBJ2-7

cdr3_nt: TGTGCCAGCAGTCTATTAGGGGGCGCACGTGGCTACACCTTC
cdr3_aa: CASSLLGGARGYTF
d_call: TRBD1
v_call: TRBV28
j_call: TRBJ1-2

cdr3_nt: TGTGCCAGCGTTACGGGGGGCGGCCAGCCCCAGCATTTT
cdr3_aa: CASVTGGGQPQHF
d_call: .
v_call: TRBV28
j_call: TRBJ1-5

cdr3_nt: TGCGCCAGCAGCAAGGGACAGTCGAGCTCCTACGAGCAGTACTTC
cdr3_aa: CASSKGQSSSYEQYF
d_call: TRBD1
v_call: TRBV4-1
j_call: TRBJ2-7

cdr3_nt: TGTGCCAGCAGCTTAAGACTAGCGGGGACCGAGACCCAGTACTTC
cdr3_aa: CASSLRLAGTETQYF
d_call: TRBD2
v_call: TRBV7-2
j_call: TRBJ2-5

cdr3_nt: TGTGCCAGCAGCTTAGTCGGGGGGACCGGGGAGCTGTTTTTT
cdr3_aa: CASSLVGGTGELFF
d_call: TRBD2
v_call: TRBV7-8
j_call: TRBJ2-2

cdr3_nt: TGTGCCAGCAGTTACCTTCAGGACAAGGCAGTTTCACGGTATAGCAATCAGCCCCAGCATTTT
cdr3_aa: CASSYLQDKAVSRYSNQPQHF
d_call: .
v_call: TRBV6-2/TRBV6-3
j_call: TRBJ1-5

cdr3_nt: TGTGCCTGGAGCAAACAGGGGAATCAGCCCCAGCATTTT
cdr3_aa: CAWSKQGNQPQHF
d_call: TRBD1
v_call: TRBV30
j_call: TRBJ1-5

cdr3_nt: TGTGCCAGCAGCCTCCCCAAAGGATACACTAGATACAATGAGCAGTTCTTC
cdr3_aa: CASSLPKGYTRYNEQFF
d_call: .
v_call: TRBV7-9
j_call: TRBJ2-1

cdr3_nt: TGTGCCAGCAGTTTGAGCAACAATGAGCAGTTCTTC
cdr3_aa: CASSLSNNEQFF
d_call: .
v_call: TRBV27
j_call: TRBJ2-1

cdr3_nt: TGTGCCAGCTCACCACCATTACAGGGGGCTTACACTGAAGCTTTCTTT
cdr3_aa: CASSPPLQGAYTEAFF
d_call: TRBD1
v_call: TRBV18
j_call: TRBJ1-1

cdr3_nt: TGTGCCAGCAGTAGGGACAGGGGTTTGAGAAAGACCCAGTACTTC
cdr3_aa: CASSRDRGLRKTQYF
d_call: TRBD1
v_call: TRBV28
j_call: TRBJ2-5

cdr3_nt: TGCGCCAGCAGCTTGGAACAGGAAGGCGAGCAGTACTTC
cdr3_aa: CASSLEQEGEQYF
d_call: .
v_call: TRBV5-1
j_call: TRBJ2-7

cdr3_nt: TGTGCCAGCAGTTACCCGACAGGCCTGTGGGGTAATGAAAAACTGTTTTTT
cdr3_aa: CASSYPTGLWGNEKLFF
d_call: .
v_call: TRBV6-2/TRBV6-3
j_call: TRBJ1-4

cdr3_nt: TGTGCCAGCAGCTTGATAGGGGTCGGGCAGCCCCAGCATTTT
cdr3_aa: CASSLIGVGQPQHF
d_call: .
v_call: TRBV5-5
j_call: TRBJ1-5